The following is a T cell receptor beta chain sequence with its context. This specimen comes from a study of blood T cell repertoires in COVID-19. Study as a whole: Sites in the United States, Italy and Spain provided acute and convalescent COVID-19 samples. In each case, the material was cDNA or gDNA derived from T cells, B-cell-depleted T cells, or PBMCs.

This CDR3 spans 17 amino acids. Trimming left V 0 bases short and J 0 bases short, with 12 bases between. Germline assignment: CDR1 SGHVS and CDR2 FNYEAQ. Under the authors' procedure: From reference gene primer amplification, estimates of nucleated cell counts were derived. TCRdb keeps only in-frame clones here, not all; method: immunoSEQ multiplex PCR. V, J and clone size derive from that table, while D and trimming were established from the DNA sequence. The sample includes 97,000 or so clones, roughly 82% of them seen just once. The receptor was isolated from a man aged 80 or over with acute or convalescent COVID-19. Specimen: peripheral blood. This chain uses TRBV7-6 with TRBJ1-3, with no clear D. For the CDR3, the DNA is TGTGCCAGCAGCTTAGCAGGGAGCCTGGTCTCTGGAAACACCATATATTTT. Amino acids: CASSLAGSLVSGNTIYF.